This T cell receptor beta chain was found in a study of beta chain features in type 1 diabetes. In the study overall: Taken together, all samples contributed 107,917,701 examined sorted cells. Study-wide findings and caveats: Shortening that was moderate but significant affected the TCRB CDR3s of Type 1 diabetes patients in all four CD4+ subsets. Relative to healthy donors, patients appeared to have naive, central memory and Treg TCRB repertoires that were more similar. Although PCR might favor shorter templates, it would do so equally in patients and controls.

The CDR3 is made up of 17 amino acids. With V trimmed by 5 bases and J by 9 bases, 18 bases remained unmatched. Germline V gene sequence: CDR1 SGHAT, CDR2 FQNNGV. This clone was observed a few times. Its specificity is not known. Reverse transcription of all isolated RNA meant that expressed TCRB transcripts were sequenced. Using immunoSEQ multiplex PCR, the repertoire was profiled, and TCRdb retains in-frame clones only, with some absent. Of 600,000 to 700,000 clones in the sample, around 11% are singletons; the top ten hold around 0.12%. The sequenced material came from naive CD4+ T cells from blood. The receptor's source is a man in his thirties or forties with type 1 diabetes. The chain joins TRBV11-2 to TRBJ2-3; TRBD1 matches at 9 bases. The CDR3 region has the DNA TGTGCCAGCAGCCATATACCCGGGACAGGGTTAGTGCGGACGCAGTATTTT. Its protein is CASSHIPGTGLVRTQYF.